These T cell receptor beta chains were read from a single sample in a study of T cell responses to AZD1222 COVID-19 vaccine. Repertoires were generated with immunoSEQ multiplex PCR, while TCRdb's copy carries only in-frame clones and drops some. The repertoire holds about 110,000 clones, with 81% as singletons. The sample consisted of peripheral blood, taken on day 0 of AZD1222 vaccination. Every receptor here comes from an adult in good health. Each CDR3 is given with its conserved first and last residue. D genes are given only for firm matches. A row's size may be missing; if present it is once, few, many or a size class.

size	D	J	V	DNA	CDR3
-	-	TRBJ2-3	TRBV11-3	TGTGCCAGCAGCGGCGGGGTTATGACAGATACGCAGTATTTT	CASSGGVMTDTQYF
-	-	TRBJ2-5	TRBV28	TGTGCCAGCAGTTTAAGAACGCCAGGGACCCAGTACTTC	CASSLRTPGTQYF
few	TRBD2	TRBJ2-5	TRBV28	TGTGCCAGCAGTTTATGGGGCGGGGGGTCAGAGACCCAGTACTTC	CASSLWGGGSETQYF
-	-	TRBJ2-1	TRBV28	TGTGCCAGCAGGCCCCCGGGACGTAAGCTCTCCTACAATGAGCAGTTCTTC	CASRPPGRKLSYNEQFF
-	-	TRBJ2-7	TRBV5-1	TGCGCCAGCAGCTTGGTCCAGGGACCCTACGAGCAGTACTTC	CASSLVQGPYEQYF
-	TRBD1	TRBJ2-3	TRBV24-1	TGTGCCACCAGTGACAACAGGGGGCGGACAGATACGCAGTATTTT	CATSDNRGRTDTQYF
-	TRBD1	TRBJ1-1	TRBV5-1	TGCGCCAGCAGCGTTCGACAGGGTGGGAGGAACACTGAAGCTTTCTTT	CASSVRQGGRNTEAFF
-	-	TRBJ2-2	TRBV6-4	TGTGCCAGCAAAGTGAGCCTCAACACCGGGGAGCTGTTTTTT	CASKVSLNTGELFF
-	TRBD2	TRBJ2-1	TRBV7-9	TGTGCCAGCAGCTTTAGCGGGAGACGGAACAATGAGCAGTTCTTC	CASSFSGRRNNEQFF
few	-	TRBJ1-3	TRBV7-8	TGTGCCAGCAGCTTAGGGACAGTCGGATACTCTGGAAACACCATATATTTT	CASSLGTVGYSGNTIYF
-	-	TRBJ2-5	TRBV14	TGTGCCAGCAGCCAAGATAGACAGCAAGAGACCCAGTACTTC	CASSQDRQQETQYF
-	TRBD1	TRBJ1-1	TRBV11-2	TGTGCCAGCAGCTGGACAGGGGAGAACACTGAAGCTTTCTTT	CASSWTGENTEAFF
-	-	TRBJ1-3	TRBV30	TGTGCCCAGTCCGTCGGCTCTGGAAACACCATATATTTT	CAQSVGSGNTIYF
few	-	TRBJ2-7	TRBV19	TGTGCCAGTAGTATAGTCTTCGGTAATGCCTACGAGCAGTACTTC	CASSIVFGNAYEQYF
-	-	TRBJ1-2	TRBV29-1	TGCAGCGTTGACGGTTCTAACTATGGCTACACCTTC	CSVDGSNYGYTF
-	TRBD1	TRBJ2-1	TRBV18	TGTGCCAGCTTATCGGGACAGACATTACAGCAGTTCTTC	CASLSGQTLQQFF
-	TRBD1	TRBJ1-2	TRBV5-1	TGCGCCAGCAGCTATGGGACAGGGGGCAATGGCTACACCTTC	CASSYGTGGNGYTF
once	TRBD1	TRBJ1-2	TRBV18	TGTGCCAGCTCACCCCGACAGGGGGCCAATGGCTACACCTTC	CASSPRQGANGYTF
once	-	TRBJ2-3	TRBV28	TGTGCCAGCAGTTTTACAGATACGCAGTATTTT	CASSFTDTQYF
-	-	TRBJ1-4	TRBV4-1	TGCGCCAGCAGCCAAGATAGGGGCAGGGTCTCAGGTGAAAAACTGTTTTTT	CASSQDRGRVSGEKLFF
-	-	TRBJ2-1	TRBV7-2	TGTGCCAGCAGCTTAGTCGGTCCGGGAGAGCAGTTCTTC	CASSLVGPGEQFF
-	TRBD1	TRBJ1-1	TRBV18	TGTGCCAGCTCCCAACAGGGGCCGATAAACACTGAAGCTTTCTTT	CASSQQGPINTEAFF
-	TRBD1	TRBJ2-7	TRBV24-1	TGTGCCACCAGTGACCCGGGACAGGGGGTCGAAGAGCAGTACTTC	CATSDPGQGVEEQYF
-	-	TRBJ1-2	TRBV30	TGTGCCTGGAGTGTCCAGGGGCGAGACTATGGCTACACCTTC	CAWSVQGRDYGYTF
-	TRBD2	TRBJ2-3	TRBV10-2	TGCGCCAGCAGTGACCGGGCGGGAGGGCCCGCCGATACGCAGTATTTT	CASSDRAGGPADTQYF
-	TRBD1	TRBJ1-2	TRBV27	TGTGCCAGCCGTCGTCCAGGGGGCGATGGCTACACCTTC	CASRRPGGDGYTF
-	-	TRBJ2-3	TRBV24-1	TGTGCCACCAGTGATTTCCGCCCAACCAGCACAGATACGCAGTATTTT	CATSDFRPTSTDTQYF
once	-	TRBJ1-2	TRBV12-3/TRBV12-4	TGTGCCAGCAGTTTTGCAGGGTATGGCTACACCTTC	CASSFAGYGYTF
-	-	TRBJ1-5	TRBV28	TGTGCCAGCGGGTATACAGGTTACAATCAGCCCCAGCATTTT	CASGYTGYNQPQHF
-	TRBD1	TRBJ1-2	TRBV6-1	TGTGCCAGCAGTGCCTCCGGGACAGGGCCTAACTATGGCTACACCTTC	CASSASGTGPNYGYTF
-	-	TRBJ1-2	TRBV5-4	TGTGCCAGCAGCCTTAACTATGGCTACACCTTC	CASSLNYGYTF
few	-	TRBJ2-1	TRBV6-2/TRBV6-3	TGTGCCAGCAGTTACGGGGGGACCTTAGGTGAGCAGTTCTTC	CASSYGGTLGEQFF